The present TCR beta chain was sequenced within a study of blood T cell repertoires in COVID-19. The wider study: Collection of acute and convalescent COVID-19 samples took place in the United States, Italy and Spain.

Sequencing used immunoSEQ multiplex PCR; TCRdb keeps in-frame clones, though not all of them. The sample shows about 280,000 clones, around 90% of them seen only once. A PCR-confirmed or clinician-diagnosed COVID-19 case had contacted exposed participants within 2 weeks of entry. The CDR3 runs to 12 residues. Trimming took off 10 bases at V and 2 bases at J, with 12 bases between the two ends. Germline loops: CDR1 MGHDK, CDR2 SYGVNS. Input material: PBMCs or T cells enriched from blood (not recorded which). The sequence came from a man aged 40-49 years who had been exposed to COVID-19. The chain couples TRBV25-1 to TRBJ2-7; D perhaps matches TRBD2 (7 bases). CDR3 bases: TGTGCCACGAGGGGGGGAACCTACGAGCAGTACTTC. Its translation: CATRGGTYEQYF.